The present T cell receptor (beta chain) was sequenced within a study of blood T cell repertoires in COVID-19. The assay was immunoSEQ multiplex PCR, and TCRdb's table has in-frame clones only and misses some. The sample lists about 59,000 clones; 78% were seen once. The V gene end was trimmed by 5 bases and the J gene end by 2 bases; junction bases not matched to a gene: 14. Germline lookup yields CDR1 SGHTA and CDR2 FQGNSA. There are 19 residues in the CDR3. This sequence was found in an elderly man with acute or convalescent COVID-19. Sequences were obtained from peripheral blood. The chain joins TRBV7-2 to TRBJ1-3, with 11 bases aligning to TRBD1. CDR3 region: CASSPGTGGTIKAGNTIYF. DNA for the CDR3: TGTGCCAGCAGCCCAGGGACAGGGGGGACGATAAAGGCTGGAAACACCATATATTTT.